The clone carrying this T cell receptor beta chain appeared many times. No antigen is known for it. MiXCR, applied by TCRdb to the 5' RACE reads, yields one record per CDR3 protein. The data contain about 250,000 distinct CDR3 sequences, around 8.8% of them singletons. The sample comes from a study of identical twins. Germline assignment: CDR1 SGHTA and CDR2 FQGNSA. With 6 bases removed from V and 8 bases from J, the gap between germline ends came to 14 bases. The CDR3 has 13 residues. Study-level results: Twin-shared out-of-frame alpha sequences showed excess low generation probability. Beta out-of-frame sequences showed weaker excess twin sharing. The models systematically underestimated how much out-of-frame TCR alpha was shared in monozygotic twins.

These data were also reused for a study on yellow fever vaccine responses in identical twins.

Sample: CD8+ T cells sorted from blood. This clonotype was sampled from a woman younger than 30 in good health. This chain connects TRBV7-2 to TRBJ2-1; a possible D gene is TRBD2 (6 bases). The CDR3 coding sequence is TGTGCCAGCAGAGTAGGAGGGATGGATGAGCAGTTCTTC. Protein: CASRVGGMDEQFF.